This entry features one TCR beta chain sequence. Its antigen is currently unknown. This record comes from a study of T cell responses to AZD1222 COVID-19 vaccine. Study-wide results and limits: Baseline antibody screening turned up just a handful of seropositive AZD1222 recipients.

Measured with immunoSEQ multiplex PCR; TCRdb has only the in-frame clones, and not every one. The sample holds about 140,000 clones. The TCR sequence derives from an adult in good health. Sequenced sample: peripheral blood.

CDR3 amino acids: CASSYGATANSPLHF. CDR3 DNA: TGTGCCAGCAGTTACGGGGCAACCGCCAATTCACCCCTCCACTTT. The J gene is TRBJ1-6, the V gene TRBV6-5; D is possibly TRBD1 (5 bases). This CDR3 is built from 15 residues. Germline lookup yields CDR1 MNHEY and CDR2 SVGAGI. Trimming removed 2 bases from V and 7 bases from J, with 12 bases in between.